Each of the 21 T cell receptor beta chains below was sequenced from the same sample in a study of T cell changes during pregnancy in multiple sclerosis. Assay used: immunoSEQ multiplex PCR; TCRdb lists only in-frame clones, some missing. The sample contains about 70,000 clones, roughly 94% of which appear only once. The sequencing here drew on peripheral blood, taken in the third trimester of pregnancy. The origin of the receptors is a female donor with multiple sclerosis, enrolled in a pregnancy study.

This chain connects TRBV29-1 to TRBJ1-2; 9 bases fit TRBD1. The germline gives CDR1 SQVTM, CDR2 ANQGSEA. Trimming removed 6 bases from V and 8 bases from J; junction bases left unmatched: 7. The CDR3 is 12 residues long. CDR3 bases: TGCAGCGTGACAGGGGGGATTGGGGGCTACACCTTC. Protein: CSVTGGIGGYTF.

CDR3 DNA: TGTGCCAGTAGTATCGGTGAAAAACTGTTTTTT. Protein: CASSIGEKLFF. The J gene is TRBJ1-4, the V gene TRBV19; no reliable D call. This CDR3 has 11 residues. V lost 3 bases and J 7 bases, leaving 3 bases between the germline ends. Germline CDR1 LNHDA, CDR2 SQIVND (reference sequence). Full variable domain (outside the CDR3, taken from reference TRBV19 and TRBJ1-4): DGGITQSPKYLFRKEGQNVTLSCEQNLNHDAMYWYRQDPGQGLRLIYYSQIVNDFQKGDIAEGYSVSREKKESFPLTVTSAQKNPTAFYLCASSIGEKLFFGSGTQLSVL.

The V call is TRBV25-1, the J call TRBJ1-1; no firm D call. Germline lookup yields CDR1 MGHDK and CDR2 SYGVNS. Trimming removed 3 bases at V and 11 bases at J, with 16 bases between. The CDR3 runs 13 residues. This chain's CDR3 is CASSEVGRPGAFF. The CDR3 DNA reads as TGTGCCAGCAGTGAGGTGGGCCGCCCGGGGGCTTTCTTT.

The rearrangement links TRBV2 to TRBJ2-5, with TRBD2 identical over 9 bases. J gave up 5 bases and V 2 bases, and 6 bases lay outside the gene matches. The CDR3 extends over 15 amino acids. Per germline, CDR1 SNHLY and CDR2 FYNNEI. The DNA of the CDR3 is TGTGCCAGCAGTGAAAGGCTCGCGGGGGGGGAGACCCAGTACTTC. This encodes CASSERLAGGETQYF.

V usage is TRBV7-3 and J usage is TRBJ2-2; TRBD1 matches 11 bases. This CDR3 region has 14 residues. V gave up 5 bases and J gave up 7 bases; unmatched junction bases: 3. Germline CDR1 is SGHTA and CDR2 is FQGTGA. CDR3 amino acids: CASSRDRGIGELFF. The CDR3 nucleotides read TGTGCCAGCAGCCGGGACAGGGGGATCGGGGAGCTGTTTTTT. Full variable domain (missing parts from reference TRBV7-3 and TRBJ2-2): GAGVSQTPSNKVTEKGKYVELRCDPISGHTALYWYRQSLGQGPEFLIYFQGTGAADDSGLPNDRFFAVRPEGSVSTLKIQRTERGDSAVYLCASSRDRGIGELFFGEGSRLTVL.

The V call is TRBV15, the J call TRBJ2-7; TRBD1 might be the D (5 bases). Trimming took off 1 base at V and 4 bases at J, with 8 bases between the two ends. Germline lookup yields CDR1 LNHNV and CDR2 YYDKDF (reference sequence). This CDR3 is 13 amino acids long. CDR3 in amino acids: CATSRVRQYEQYF. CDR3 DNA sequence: TGTGCCACCAGCAGAGTTAGACAGTACGAGCAGTACTTC.

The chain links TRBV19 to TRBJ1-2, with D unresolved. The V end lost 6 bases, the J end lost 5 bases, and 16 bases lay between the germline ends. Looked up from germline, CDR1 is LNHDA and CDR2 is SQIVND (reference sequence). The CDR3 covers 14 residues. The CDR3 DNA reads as TGTGCCAGTAGGCCGCAGGAAAGAGAGTATGGCTACACCTTC. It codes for CASRPQEREYGYTF. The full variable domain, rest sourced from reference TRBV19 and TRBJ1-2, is DGGITQSPKYLFRKEGQNVTLSCEQNLNHDAMYWYRQDPGQGLRLIYYSQIVNDFQKGDIAEGYSVSREKKESFPLTVTSAQKNPTAFYLCASRPQEREYGYTFGSGTRLTVV.

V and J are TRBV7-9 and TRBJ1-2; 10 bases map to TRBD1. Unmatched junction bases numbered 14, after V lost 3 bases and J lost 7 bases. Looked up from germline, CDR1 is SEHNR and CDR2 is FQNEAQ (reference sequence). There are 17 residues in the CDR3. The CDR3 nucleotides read TGTGCCAGCAGCTTCACCGGGACAGGGGACTTGAGGGGTGGCTACACCTTC. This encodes CASSFTGTGDLRGGYTF.

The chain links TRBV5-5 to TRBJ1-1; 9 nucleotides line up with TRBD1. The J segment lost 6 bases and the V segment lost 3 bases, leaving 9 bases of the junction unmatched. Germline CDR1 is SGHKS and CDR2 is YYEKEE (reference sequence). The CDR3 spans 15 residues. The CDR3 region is CASSYRQGGKPEAFF. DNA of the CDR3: TGTGCCAGCAGCTATAGACAGGGGGGGAAGCCTGAAGCTTTCTTT. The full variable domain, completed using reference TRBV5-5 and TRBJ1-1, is DAGVTQSPTHLIKTRGQQVTLRCSPISGHKSVSWYQQVLGQGPQFIFQYYEKEERGRGNFPDRFSARQFPNYSSELNVNALLLGDSALYLCASSYRQGGKPEAFFGQGTRLTVV.

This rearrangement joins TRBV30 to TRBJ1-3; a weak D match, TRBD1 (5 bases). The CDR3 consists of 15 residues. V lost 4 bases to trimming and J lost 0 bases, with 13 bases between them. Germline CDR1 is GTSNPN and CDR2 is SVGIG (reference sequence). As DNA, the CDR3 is TGTGCCTGGAATCACAGGTCTTACTCTGGAAACACCATATATTTT. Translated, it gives CAWNHRSYSGNTIYF.

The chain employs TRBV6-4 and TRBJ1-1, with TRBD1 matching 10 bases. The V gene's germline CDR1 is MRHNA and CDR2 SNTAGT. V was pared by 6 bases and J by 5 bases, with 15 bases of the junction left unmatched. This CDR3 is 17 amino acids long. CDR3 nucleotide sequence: TGTGCCAGCAGCTTGTGGGGACAGGGGACCTTTCGGACTGAAGCTTTCTTT. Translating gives CASSLWGQGTFRTEAFF.

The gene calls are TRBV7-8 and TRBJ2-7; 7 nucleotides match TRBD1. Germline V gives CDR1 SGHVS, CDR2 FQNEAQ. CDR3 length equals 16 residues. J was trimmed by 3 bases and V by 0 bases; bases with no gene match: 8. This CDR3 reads CASSLAKKDRLYEQYF. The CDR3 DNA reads TGTGCCAGCAGCTTAGCGAAAAAGGACAGGCTCTACGAGCAGTACTTC.

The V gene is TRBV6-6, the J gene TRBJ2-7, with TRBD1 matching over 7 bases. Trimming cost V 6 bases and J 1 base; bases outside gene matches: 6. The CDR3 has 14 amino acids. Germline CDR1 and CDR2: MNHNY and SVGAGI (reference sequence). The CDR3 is CASSQDRASYEQYF. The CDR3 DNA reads TGTGCCAGCAGCCAAGACAGGGCGTCCTACGAGCAGTACTTC.

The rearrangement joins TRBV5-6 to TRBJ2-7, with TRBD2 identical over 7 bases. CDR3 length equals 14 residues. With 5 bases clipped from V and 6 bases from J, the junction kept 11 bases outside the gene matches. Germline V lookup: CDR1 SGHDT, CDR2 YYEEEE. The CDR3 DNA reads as TGTGCCAGCAGTCCCAGCGGGATGGGGCCCGAGCAGTACTTC. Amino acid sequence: CASSPSGMGPEQYF.

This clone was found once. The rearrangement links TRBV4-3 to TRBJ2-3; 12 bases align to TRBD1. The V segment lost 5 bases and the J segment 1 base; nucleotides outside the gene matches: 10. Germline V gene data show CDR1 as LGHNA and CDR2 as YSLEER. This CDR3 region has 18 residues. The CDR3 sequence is CASSWGTGGGGGTDTQYF. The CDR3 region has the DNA TGCGCCAGCAGCTGGGGGACAGGGGGCGGTGGGGGCACAGATACGCAGTATTTT.

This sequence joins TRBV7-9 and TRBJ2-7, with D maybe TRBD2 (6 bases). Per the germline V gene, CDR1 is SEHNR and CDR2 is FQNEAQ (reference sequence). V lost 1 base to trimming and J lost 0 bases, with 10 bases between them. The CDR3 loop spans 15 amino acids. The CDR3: CASSLGGASSYEQYF. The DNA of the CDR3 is TGTGCCAGCAGCTTAGGCGGGGCAAGCTCCTACGAGCAGTACTTC.

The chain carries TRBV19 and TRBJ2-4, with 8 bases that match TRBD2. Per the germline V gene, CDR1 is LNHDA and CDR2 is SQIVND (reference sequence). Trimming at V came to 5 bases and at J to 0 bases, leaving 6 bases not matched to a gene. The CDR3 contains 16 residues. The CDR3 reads CASSLGGGLAKNIQYF. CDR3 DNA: TGTGCCAGTAGTCTCGGCGGGGGGCTAGCCAAAAACATTCAGTACTTC.

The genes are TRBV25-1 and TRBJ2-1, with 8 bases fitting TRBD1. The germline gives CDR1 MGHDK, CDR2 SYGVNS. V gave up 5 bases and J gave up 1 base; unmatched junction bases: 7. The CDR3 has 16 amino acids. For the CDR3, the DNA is TGTGCCAGCAGTCCCTGGACAGGGAGGTCCTACAATGAGCAGTTCTTC. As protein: CASSPWTGRSYNEQFF.

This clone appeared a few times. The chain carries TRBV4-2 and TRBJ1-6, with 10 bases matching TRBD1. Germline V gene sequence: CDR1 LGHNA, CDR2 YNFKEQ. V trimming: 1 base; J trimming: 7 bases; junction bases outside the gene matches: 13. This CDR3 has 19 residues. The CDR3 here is CASSQVLSAGTGANSPLHF. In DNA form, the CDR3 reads TGTGCCAGCAGCCAAGTCCTGAGCGCCGGGACAGGGGCCAATTCACCCCTCCACTTT.

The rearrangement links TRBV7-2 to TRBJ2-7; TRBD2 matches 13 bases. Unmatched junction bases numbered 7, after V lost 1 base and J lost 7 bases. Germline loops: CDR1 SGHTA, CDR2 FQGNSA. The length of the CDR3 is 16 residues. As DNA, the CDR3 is TGTGCCAGCAGCTTAGGGACTAGCGGGGGAGGACGGGAGCAGTACTTC. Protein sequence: CASSLGTSGGGREQYF.

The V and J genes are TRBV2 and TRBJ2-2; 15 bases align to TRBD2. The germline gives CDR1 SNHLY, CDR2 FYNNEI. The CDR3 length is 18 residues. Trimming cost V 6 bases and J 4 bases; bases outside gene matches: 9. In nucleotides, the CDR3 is TGTGCCAGCAGGGTCGGACTAGCGGGGGGGCCGGGCACCGGGGAGCTGTTTTTT. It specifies CASRVGLAGGPGTGELFF.